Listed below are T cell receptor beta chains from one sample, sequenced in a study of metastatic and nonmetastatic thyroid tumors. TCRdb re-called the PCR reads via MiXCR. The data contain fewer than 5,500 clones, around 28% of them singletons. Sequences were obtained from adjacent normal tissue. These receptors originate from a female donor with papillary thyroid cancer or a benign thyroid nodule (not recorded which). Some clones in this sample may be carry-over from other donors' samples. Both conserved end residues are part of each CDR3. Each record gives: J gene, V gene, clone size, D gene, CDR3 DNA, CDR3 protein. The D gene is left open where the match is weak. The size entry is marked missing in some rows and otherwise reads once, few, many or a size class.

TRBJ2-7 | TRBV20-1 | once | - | TGCAGTGCTAGAGATCTTGCGTCCTACGAGCAGTACTTC | CSARDLASYEQYF
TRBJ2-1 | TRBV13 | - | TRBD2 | TGTGCCAGCAGCTTAGCGGGAGGGGCCTACAATGAGCAGTTCTTC | CASSLAGGAYNEQFF
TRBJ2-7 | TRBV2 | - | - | TGTGCCAGCAGTGACGGAAGGGTCCTCCCGGGCGAGCAGTACTTC | CASSDGRVLPGEQYF
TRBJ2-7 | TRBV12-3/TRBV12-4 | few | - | TGTGCCAGCAGTTTAACGGCGGGGTGGGCAGTAAAGCAGTACTTC | CASSLTAGWAVKQYF
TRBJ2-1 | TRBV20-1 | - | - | TGCAGTGCTAGGGTCGGTGGGGTAAGTGAGCAGTTCTTC | CSARVGGVSEQFF
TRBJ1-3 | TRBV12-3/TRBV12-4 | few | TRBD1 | TGTGCCAGCAGTACAAGGAGGGACAGAGCCCCTGTCACCATATATTTT | CASSTRRDRAPVTIYF
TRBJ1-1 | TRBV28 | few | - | TGTGCCAGCAGGCCGCGAGAGGCGGCCTTTGAAGCTTTCTTT | CASRPREAAFEAFF
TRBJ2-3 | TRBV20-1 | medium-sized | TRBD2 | TGCAGTGCTTCTAAAATAGCGGGGGGGTATGGAGATACGCAGTATTTT | CSASKIAGGYGDTQYF
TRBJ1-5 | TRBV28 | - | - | TGTGCCAGCAGTGGAGTTGCTGTCTATCAGCCCCAGCATTTT | CASSGVAVYQPQHF
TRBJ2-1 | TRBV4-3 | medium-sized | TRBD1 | TGCGCCAGCAGCCCGGGACAGGGGCTTTTGGGCAATGAGCAGTTCTTC | CASSPGQGLLGNEQFF
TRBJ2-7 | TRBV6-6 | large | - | TGTGCCAGCAGCTACTCAATAGACCGCGAGCAGTACTTC | CASSYSIDREQYF
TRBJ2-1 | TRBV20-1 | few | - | TGCAGCGCTAGGGGCCGGGAGTCCTACAATGAGCAGTTCTTC | CSARGRESYNEQFF
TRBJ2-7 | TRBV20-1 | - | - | TGCAGTGCCCGGGACCCCCACTCCTACGAGCAGTACTTC | CSARDPHSYEQYF
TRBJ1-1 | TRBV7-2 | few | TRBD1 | TGTGCCAGCAGCTTACTACAGGGGGCGAAGACTGAAGCTTTCTTT | CASSLLQGAKTEAFF
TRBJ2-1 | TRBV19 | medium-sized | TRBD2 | TGTGCCAGTACCAAGACTAGCGAGACTCCCAAGCAGTTCTTC | CASTKTSETPKQFF
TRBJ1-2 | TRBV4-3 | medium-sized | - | TGCGCCAGCAGTCAAGTGGGGGGTAACTATGGCTACACCTTC | CASSQVGGNYGYTF
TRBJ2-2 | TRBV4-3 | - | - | TGCGCCAGCAGCCCTCGCACCGGGGAGCTGTTTTTT | CASSPRTGELFF
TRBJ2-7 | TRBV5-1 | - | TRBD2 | TGCGCCAGCAGCTTGGGGCCGGGACTAGGCGTCTACGAGCAGTACTTC | CASSLGPGLGVYEQYF
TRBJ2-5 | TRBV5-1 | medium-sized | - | TGCGCCAGCAGCTTGCCGGTGGTTACCATAGCGGACCAAGAGACCCAGTACTTC | CASSLPVVTIADQETQYF
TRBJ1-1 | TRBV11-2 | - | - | TGTGCCAGCAGCCTAGGACAGCCCACTGAAGCTTTCTTT | CASSLGQPTEAFF
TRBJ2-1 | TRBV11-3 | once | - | TGTGCCAGCAGCTTAGTCCCCGATGAGCAGTTCTTC | CASSLVPDEQFF
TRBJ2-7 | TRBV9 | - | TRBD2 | TGTGCCAGCAGCGGTTCTAGCGGCTCCTACGAGCAGTACTTC | CASSGSSGSYEQYF
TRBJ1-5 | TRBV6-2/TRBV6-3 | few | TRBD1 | TGTGCCAGCAGCAGCGACAGGGGTCAGCCCCAGCATTTT | CASSSDRGQPQHF
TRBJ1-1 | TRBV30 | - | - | TGTGCCTGGAGTAGACAGTTGGAGACTGAAGCTTTCTTT | CAWSRQLETEAFF
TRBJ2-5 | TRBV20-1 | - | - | TGCAGTGCTAGAGATCCCAGCGGTGTGAGGGAGACCCAGTACTTC | CSARDPSGVRETQYF
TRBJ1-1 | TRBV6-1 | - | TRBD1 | TGTGCCAGCAGTATCTGGACAGGCGCCACTGAAGCTTTCTTT | CASSIWTGATEAFF
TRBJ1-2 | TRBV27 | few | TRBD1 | TGTGCCAGCAGTTACCGGGACAGGGGCCGGGGCGGCTACACCTTC | CASSYRDRGRGGYTF
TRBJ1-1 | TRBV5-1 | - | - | TGCGCCAGCAGCTTGACAGGTACGGAGCGCACTGAAGCTTTCTTT | CASSLTGTERTEAFF
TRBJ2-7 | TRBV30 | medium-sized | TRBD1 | TGTGCCTGGAGTGTATCGGGGACAGCCTACGAGCAGTACTTC | CAWSVSGTAYEQYF
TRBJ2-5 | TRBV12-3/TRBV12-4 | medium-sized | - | TGTGCCAGCAGTGGGGACTGGGGGGTTCAAGAGACCCAGTACTTC | CASSGDWGVQETQYF
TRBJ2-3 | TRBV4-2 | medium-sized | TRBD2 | TGTGCCAGCAGCCACCAAGCGGGAGGGCCCGGGGATACGCAGTATTTT | CASSHQAGGPGDTQYF
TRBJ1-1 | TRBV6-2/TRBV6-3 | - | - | TGTGCCAGCAGTAGCCGGGACCGGGGTCGCGCGGAAGATTACTTT | CASSSRDRGRAEDYF
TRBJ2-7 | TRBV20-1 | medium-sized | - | TGCAGTGCTAGGACTGGAAGCTCCTACGAGCAGTACTTC | CSARTGSSYEQYF
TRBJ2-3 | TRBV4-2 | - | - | TGTGCCAGTAGCCGGGGCCCTCCCCGGCGACAAGATACGCAGTATTTT | CASSRGPPRRQDTQYF
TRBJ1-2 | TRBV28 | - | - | TGTGCCAGCAGTGACTCCTTGAGGGAGGTCGCCGGCTACACCTTC | CASSDSLREVAGYTF
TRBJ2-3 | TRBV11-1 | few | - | TGTGCCACCGTTAATGCGGGTGGGGACACAGATAAGAAGTATTTT | CATVNAGGDTDKKYF
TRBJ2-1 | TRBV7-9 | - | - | TGTGCCAGCAGCTTAGATGGTGGCGGAAATGAGCAGTTCTTC | CASSLDGGGNEQFF
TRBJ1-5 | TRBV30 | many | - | TGTGCCTGGAGTGTAGGGGGACCCCATCAGCCCCAGCATTTC | CAWSVGGPHQPQHF
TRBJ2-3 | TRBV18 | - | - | TGTGCCAGCCCCCCTATGGGGAGGACAGATACGCAGTATTTT | CASPPMGRTDTQYF
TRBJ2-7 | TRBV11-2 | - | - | TGTGCCAGCAGCCCCGCCGGGGGCTACGAGCAGTACTTC | CASSPAGGYEQYF
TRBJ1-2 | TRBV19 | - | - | TGTGCCAGTAGTGTGGACAGATCCTATGGCTACACCTTC | CASSVDRSYGYTF
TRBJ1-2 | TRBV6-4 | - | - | TGTGCCAGCAGTGAAAGTCGGGGGAGCCAGAGCGGCTACACCTTC | CASSESRGSQSGYTF
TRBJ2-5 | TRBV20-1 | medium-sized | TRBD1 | TGCAGTGCTAGAGAGAGGGACAGGGGGCTCAAGACCCAGTACTTC | CSARERDRGLKTQYF
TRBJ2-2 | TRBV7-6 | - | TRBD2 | TGTGCCAGCAGCTTACGGCTAGCGGGAGGGACCGGGGAGCTGTTTTTT | CASSLRLAGGTGELFF
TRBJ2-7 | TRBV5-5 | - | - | TGTGCCAGCAGCTTTGGCGGGACGGCCTCCTACGAGCAGTACTTC | CASSFGGTASYEQYF
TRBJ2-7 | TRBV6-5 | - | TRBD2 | TGTGCCAGCACCGTCGGAGGGACTAGCGGGATCCTATCCTACGAGCAGTACTTC | CASTVGGTSGILSYEQYF
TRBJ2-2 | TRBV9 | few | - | TGTGCGAACACCGGGGAGCTGTTTTTT | CANTGELFF
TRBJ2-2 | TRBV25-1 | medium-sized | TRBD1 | TGTGCCAGCAGTGAGGGACAGGGTAGTAGCGGGGAGCTGTTTTTT | CASSEGQGSSGELFF
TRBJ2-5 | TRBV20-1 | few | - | TGCAGTTCGCCCACCATGGAGACCCAGCACTTC | CSSPTMETQHF
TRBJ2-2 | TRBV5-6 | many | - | TGTGCCAGCAGTTATAGGGACGGAACCGGGGAGCTGTTTTTT | CASSYRDGTGELFF
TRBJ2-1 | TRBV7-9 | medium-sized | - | TGTGCCAGCAGCTTAAGGTCACAGGGAGATGAGCAGTTCTTC | CASSLRSQGDEQFF